This T cell receptor (beta chain) is from a study of T cell repertoires in cytomegalovirus infection. The overall study: In public TCR beta signatures, there were indications of both CMV infection and matching HLA type.

Concerning this clonotype itself: The antigen remains undetermined.

Regarding the study as a whole: Cumulative frequency (of public TCR beta family members) identified carriers of CMV plus the relevant HLA. The ex vivo response showed dominance by HLA-C-restricted CMV-specific TCR beta clonotypes.

With 2 bases removed from V and 5 bases from J, the gap between germline ends came to 10 bases. Per germline, CDR1 DFQATT and CDR2 SNEGSKA (reference sequence). The CDR3 consists of 12 residues. Using its own MiXCR run on the reads, TCRdb lists one record per CDR3 protein. The sample yields approximately 200,000 distinct CDR3 sequences, roughly 23% seen once. The J gene is TRBJ2-7, the V gene TRBV20-1; the D call may be TRBD1 or TRBD2 (5 bases each). The sequencing input was CD8+ T cells from PBMCs. The receptor's source is a human donor in good health (CMV status not recorded). Some clones in this sample may be carry-over from other donors' samples. CDR3 amino acids: CSARMGDHEQYF. The CDR3, as DNA: TGCAGTGCTAGAATGGGGGATCACGAGCAGTACTTC.